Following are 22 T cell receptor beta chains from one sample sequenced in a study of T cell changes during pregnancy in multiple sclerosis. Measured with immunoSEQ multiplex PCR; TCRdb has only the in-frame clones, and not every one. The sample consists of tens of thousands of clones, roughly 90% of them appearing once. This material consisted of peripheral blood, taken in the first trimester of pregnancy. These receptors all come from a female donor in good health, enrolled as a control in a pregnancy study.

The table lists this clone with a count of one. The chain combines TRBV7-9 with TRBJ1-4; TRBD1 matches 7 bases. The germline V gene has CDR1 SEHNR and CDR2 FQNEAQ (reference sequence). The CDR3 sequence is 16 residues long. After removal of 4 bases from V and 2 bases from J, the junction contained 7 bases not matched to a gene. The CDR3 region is CASSSRQGSTNEKLFF. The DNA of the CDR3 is TGTGCCAGCAGCTCTAGACAGGGCTCCACTAATGAAAAACTGTTTTTT. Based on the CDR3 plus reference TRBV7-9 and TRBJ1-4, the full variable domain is DTGVSQNPRHKITKRGQNVTFRCDPISEHNRLYWYRQTLGQGPEFLTYFQNEAQLEKSRLLSDRFSAERPKGSFSTLEIQRTEQGDSAMYLCASSSRQGSTNEKLFFGSGTQLSVL.

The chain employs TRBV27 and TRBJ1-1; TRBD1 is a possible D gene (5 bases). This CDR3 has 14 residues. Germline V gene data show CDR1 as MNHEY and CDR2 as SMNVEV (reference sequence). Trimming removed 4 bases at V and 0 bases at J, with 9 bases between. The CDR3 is CASSSSTVNTEAFF. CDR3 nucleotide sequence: TGTGCCAGCAGTTCATCGACAGTGAACACTGAAGCTTTCTTT.

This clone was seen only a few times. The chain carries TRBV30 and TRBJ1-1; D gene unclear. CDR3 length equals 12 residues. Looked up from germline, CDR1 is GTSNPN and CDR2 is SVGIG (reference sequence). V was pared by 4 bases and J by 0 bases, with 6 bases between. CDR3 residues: CAWILMNTEAFF. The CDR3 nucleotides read TGTGCCTGGATTTTAATGAACACTGAAGCTTTCTTT.

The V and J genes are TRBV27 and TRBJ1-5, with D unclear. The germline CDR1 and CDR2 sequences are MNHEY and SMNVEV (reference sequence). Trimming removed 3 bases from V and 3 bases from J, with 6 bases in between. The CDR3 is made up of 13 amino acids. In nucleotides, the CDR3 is TGTGCCAGCAGTTTTAGCCCCAATCAGCCCCAGCATTTT. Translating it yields CASSFSPNQPQHF.

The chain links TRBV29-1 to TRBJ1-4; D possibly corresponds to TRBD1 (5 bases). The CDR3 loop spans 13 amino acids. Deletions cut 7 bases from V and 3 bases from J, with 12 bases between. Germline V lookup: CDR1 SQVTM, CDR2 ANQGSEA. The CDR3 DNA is TGCAGCGGGCAGGGCGGTCCTAATGAAAAACTGTTTTTT. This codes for CSGQGGPNEKLFF.

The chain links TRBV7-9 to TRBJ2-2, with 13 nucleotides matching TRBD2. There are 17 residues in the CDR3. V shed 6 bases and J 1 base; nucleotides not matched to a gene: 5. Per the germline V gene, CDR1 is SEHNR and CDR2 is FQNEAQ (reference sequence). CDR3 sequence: CASRGTSGTLNTGELFF. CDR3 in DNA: TGTGCCAGCAGAGGGACTAGCGGGACCCTGAACACCGGGGAGCTGTTTTTT. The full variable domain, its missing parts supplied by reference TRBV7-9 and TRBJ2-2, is DTGVSQNPRHKITKRGQNVTFRCDPISEHNRLYWYRQTLGQGPEFLTYFQNEAQLEKSRLLSDRFSAERPKGSFSTLEIQRTEQGDSAMYLCASRGTSGTLNTGELFFGEGSRLTVL.

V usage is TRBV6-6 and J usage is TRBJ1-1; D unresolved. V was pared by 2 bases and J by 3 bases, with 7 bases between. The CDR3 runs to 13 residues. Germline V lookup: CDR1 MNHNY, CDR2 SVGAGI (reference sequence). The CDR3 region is CASSYGQDTEAFF. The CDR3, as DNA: TGTGCCAGCAGTTACGGGCAGGACACTGAAGCTTTCTTT.

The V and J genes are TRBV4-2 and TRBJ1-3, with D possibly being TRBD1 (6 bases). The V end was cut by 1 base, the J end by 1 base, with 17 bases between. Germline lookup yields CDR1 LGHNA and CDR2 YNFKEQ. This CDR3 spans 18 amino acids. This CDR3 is CASSQGIQGISSGNTIYF. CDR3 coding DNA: TGTGCCAGCAGCCAAGGTATACAGGGAATTTCGTCTGGAAACACCATATATTTT.

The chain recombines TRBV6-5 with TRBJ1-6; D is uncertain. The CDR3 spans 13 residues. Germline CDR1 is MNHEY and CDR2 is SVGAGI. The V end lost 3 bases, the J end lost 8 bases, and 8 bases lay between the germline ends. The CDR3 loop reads CASSYLADSPLHF. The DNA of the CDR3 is TGTGCCAGCAGTTATTTGGCCGATTCACCCCTCCACTTT.

Written as DNA, the CDR3 is TGTGCCAGCAGTCTACTCGGACAGGCCAACTATGGCTACACCTTC. Amino acids: CASSLLGQANYGYTF. V gene TRBV6-1 combines with J gene TRBJ1-2, with TRBD1 matching 7 bases. CDR3 length: 15 residues. Trimming took 5 bases from V and 2 from J; bases not matched to a gene: 8. CDR1 and CDR2 from the germline V gene are MNHNS and SASEGT.

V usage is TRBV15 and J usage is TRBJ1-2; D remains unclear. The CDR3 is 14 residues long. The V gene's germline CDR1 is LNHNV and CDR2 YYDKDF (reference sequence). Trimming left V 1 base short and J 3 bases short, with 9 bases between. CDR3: CATSRGGGDYGYTF. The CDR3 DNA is TGTGCCACCAGCAGAGGGGGAGGTGACTATGGCTACACCTTC.

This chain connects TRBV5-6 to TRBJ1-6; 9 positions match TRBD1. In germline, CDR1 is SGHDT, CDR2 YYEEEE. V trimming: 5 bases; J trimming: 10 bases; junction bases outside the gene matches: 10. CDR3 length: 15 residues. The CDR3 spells CASSPYGTGSSPLHF. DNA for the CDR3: TGTGCCAGCAGTCCCTATGGGACAGGGTCCTCACCCCTCCACTTT.

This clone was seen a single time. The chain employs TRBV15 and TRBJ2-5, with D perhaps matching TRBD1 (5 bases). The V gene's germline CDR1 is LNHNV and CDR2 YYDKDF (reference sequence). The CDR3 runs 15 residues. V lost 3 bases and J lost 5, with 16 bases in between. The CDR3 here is CATSSRLVGVETQYF. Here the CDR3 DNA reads TGTGCCACCAGCAGCCGCCTTGTAGGGGTCGAGACCCAGTACTTC.

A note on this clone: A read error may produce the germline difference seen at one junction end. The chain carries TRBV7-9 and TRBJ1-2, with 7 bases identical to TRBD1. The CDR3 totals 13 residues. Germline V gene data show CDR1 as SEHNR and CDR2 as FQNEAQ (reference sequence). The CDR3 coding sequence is TGTGCCAGCAGCCCCGAGACAGGGACTCGTAGCCCCTTC. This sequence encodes CASSPETGTRSPF.

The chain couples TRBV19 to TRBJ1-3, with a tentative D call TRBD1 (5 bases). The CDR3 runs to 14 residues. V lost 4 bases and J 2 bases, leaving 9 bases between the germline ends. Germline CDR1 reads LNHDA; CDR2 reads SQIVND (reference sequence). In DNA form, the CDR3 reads TGTGCCAGTAGTAACGCAGGGACTGGAAACACCATATATTTT. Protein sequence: CASSNAGTGNTIYF.

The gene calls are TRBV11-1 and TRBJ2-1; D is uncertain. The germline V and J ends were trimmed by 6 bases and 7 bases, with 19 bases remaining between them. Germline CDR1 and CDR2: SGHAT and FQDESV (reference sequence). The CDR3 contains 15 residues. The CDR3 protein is CASRRPTAGPNEQFF. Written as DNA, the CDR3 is TGTGCCAGCAGACGTCCCACTGCTGGGCCAAATGAGCAGTTCTTC.

In nucleotides, the CDR3 is TGTGCCAGCAGTGAAGAGGCAGGGGGCTATTACGAGCAGTACTTC. It specifies CASSEEAGGYYEQYF. The chain recombines TRBV2 with TRBJ2-7; 8 bases fit TRBD1. After removal of 1 base from V and 4 bases from J, the junction contained 6 bases not matched to a gene. Germline assignment: CDR1 SNHLY and CDR2 FYNNEI. The CDR3 contains 15 residues.

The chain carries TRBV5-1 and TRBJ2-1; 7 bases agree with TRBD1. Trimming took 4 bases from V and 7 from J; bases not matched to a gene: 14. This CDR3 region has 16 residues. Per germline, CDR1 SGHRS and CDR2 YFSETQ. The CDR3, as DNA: TGCGCCAGCAGCATACTACAGGGGTCGAGTAAGAATGAGCAGTTCTTC. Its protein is CASSILQGSSKNEQFF.

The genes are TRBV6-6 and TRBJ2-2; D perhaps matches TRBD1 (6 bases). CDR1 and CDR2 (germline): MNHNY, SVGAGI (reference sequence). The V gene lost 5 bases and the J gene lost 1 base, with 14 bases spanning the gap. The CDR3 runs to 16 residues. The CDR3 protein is CASSTGQRRNTGELFF. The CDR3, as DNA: TGTGCCAGCAGTACGGGACAACGAAGGAACACCGGGGAGCTGTTTTTT.

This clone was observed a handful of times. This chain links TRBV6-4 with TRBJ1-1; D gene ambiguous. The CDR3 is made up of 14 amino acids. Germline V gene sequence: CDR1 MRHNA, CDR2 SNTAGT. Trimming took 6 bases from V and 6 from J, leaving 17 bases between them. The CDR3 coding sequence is TGTGCCAGCAGCGAGTCCGGTGAGAAGCCTGAAGCTTTCTTT. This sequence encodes CASSESGEKPEAFF.

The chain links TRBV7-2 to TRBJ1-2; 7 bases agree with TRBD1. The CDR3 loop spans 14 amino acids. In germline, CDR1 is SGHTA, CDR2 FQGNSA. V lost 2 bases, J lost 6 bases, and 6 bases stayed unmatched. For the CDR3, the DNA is TGTGCCAGCAGCTTACGGACAGGTCCCGATGGCTACACCTTC. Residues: CASSLRTGPDGYTF.

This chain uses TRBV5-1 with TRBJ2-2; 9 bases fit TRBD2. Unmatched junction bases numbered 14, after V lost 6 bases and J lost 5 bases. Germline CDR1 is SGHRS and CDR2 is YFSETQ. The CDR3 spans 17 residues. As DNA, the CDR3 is TGCGCCAGCACCCCAGTAGGTAGCGGGGGACGAACCGGGGAGCTGTTTTTT. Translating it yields CASTPVGSGGRTGELFF.